The entry that follows covers one T cell receptor beta chain sequence. How the authors handled the data: Reference gene primer amplification yielded estimated nucleated cell counts. Clones were sequenced by immunoSEQ multiplex PCR, and TCRdb holds only the in-frame ones, with some missing. D and trimming come from the DNA, and the V and J calls and clone size come from that table. The sample carries roughly 130,000 clones, over 65% recorded once. The data derive from a study of blood T cell repertoires in COVID-19. Study context: The study drew acute and convalescent COVID-19 samples from the United States, Italy and Spain.

This CDR3 contains 14 residues. Germline V gene lookup returns CDR1 LGHDT and CDR2 YNNKEL (reference sequence). Between the trimmed V and J ends, which lost 1 base and 7 bases, there was a span of 13 bases. The chain carries TRBV3-1 (or the pseudogene TRBV3-2) and TRBJ1-1; D gene ambiguous. Source material: peripheral blood. The TCR originated in a woman in her seventies with acute or convalescent COVID-19. The CDR3 region has the DNA TGTGCCAGCAGCCAAGGACGGGGAATGGGTGAAGCTTTCTTT. Protein: CASSQGRGMGEAFF.